The next 30 T cell receptor beta chains were all read from a single sample in a study of T-cell memory formation after mild COVID-19. TCRdb ran MiXCR on the 5' RACE reads and lists one entry per CDR3 protein. In the table there are roughly 370,000 distinct CDR3 sequences, roughly 15% of which are singletons. Sequencing was performed on PBMCs or a T cell subset sorted from them (not recorded which). These receptors all come from a man aged 18 to 29 who had mild COVID-19 (a few samples of this study predate the infection). Cell type and time point are not known.

The chain uses TRBV20-1 and TRBJ2-7, with TRBD1 identical over 7 bases. Looked up from germline, CDR1 is DFQATT and CDR2 is SNEGSKA (reference sequence). This CDR3 region has 12 residues. Trimming took 5 bases from V and 4 from J; bases not matched to a gene: 5. In nucleotides, the CDR3 is TGCAGTGCTCCGAGACAGGGTTACGAGCAGTACTTC. It yields the protein CSAPRQGYEQYF.

This clonotype was recorded only once. This chain uses TRBV5-6 with TRBJ2-5; a weak D match, TRBD1 (5 bases). V lost 3 bases and J 1 base, leaving 13 bases between the germline ends. CDR1 is SGHDT and CDR2 is YYEEEE in the germline V gene. This CDR3 has 15 amino acids. The CDR3 nucleotides are TGTGCCAGCAGCTCTCTCGACAGAATCCAAGAGACCCAGTACTTC. It is translated as CASSSLDRIQETQYF.

This clonotype was observed a few times. The chain recombines TRBV20-1 with TRBJ1-1, with 8 nucleotides matching TRBD1. This CDR3 has 13 residues. Germline CDR1 reads DFQATT; CDR2 reads SNEGSKA (reference sequence). This CDR3 is CSLDRGMNTEAFF. The CDR3 DNA is TGCAGCCTTGACAGGGGAATGAACACTGAAGCTTTCTTT.

This clonotype was seen more than once but under ten times. The chain links TRBV13 to TRBJ1-1, with D possibly being TRBD1 (6 bases). The CDR3 runs 15 residues. Trimming took off 0 bases at V and 0 bases at J, with 8 bases between the two ends. In germline, CDR1 is PRHDT, CDR2 FYEKMQ (reference sequence). The CDR3 DNA follows: TGTGCCAGCAGCTTAGGCCGGGGGCTGAACACTGAAGCTTTCTTT. Amino acids: CASSLGRGLNTEAFF.

This rearrangement joins TRBV7-2 to TRBJ1-1; weak D call: TRBD1 (5 bases). The V end was cut by 4 bases, the J end by 4 bases, with 13 bases between. There are 14 residues in the CDR3. Germline-derived CDR1 and CDR2 are SGHTA and FQGNSA. CDR3 coding DNA: TGTGCCAGCAGCTACGGGTGGGGGGGCACTGAAGCTTTCTTT. This gives the protein CASSYGWGGTEAFF.

This clonotype was found a few times. V usage is TRBV19 and J usage is TRBJ1-5; no clear D. Germline V lookup: CDR1 LNHDA, CDR2 SQIVND (reference sequence). V was pared by 5 bases and J by 7 bases, with 12 bases between. The CDR3 is 13 amino acids. The CDR3 here is CASSPGSRQPQHF. The DNA for the CDR3 is TGTGCCAGTAGTCCTGGGTCGCGCCAGCCCCAGCATTTT.

There are a few counts of this clonotype. This chain connects TRBV7-9 to TRBJ1-6; the match to TRBD1 covers 10 bases. The CDR3 contains 16 residues. V gave up 5 bases and J gave up 10 bases; unmatched junction bases: 11. Germline V CDR1 and CDR2: SEHNR, FQNEAQ (reference sequence). This CDR3 is CASSRVRTGGRSPLHF. The CDR3 DNA reads as TGTGCCAGCAGCCGAGTTCGGACAGGGGGGCGCTCACCCCTCCACTTT.

This clonotype occurred a few times. CDR3 in amino acids: CASSLATGGELFF. The CDR3 DNA follows: TGTGCCAGCAGTTTAGCCACCGGCGGGGAGCTGTTTTTT. The genes are TRBV12-3 or TRBV12-4 and TRBJ2-2; D not certain. The V end was cut by 0 bases, the J end by 7 bases, with 6 bases between. CDR3 size: 13 residues.

This rearrangement joins TRBV11-1 to TRBJ2-5, with 11 nucleotides matching TRBD1. This CDR3 region has 14 residues. Germline CDR1 reads SGHAT; CDR2 reads FQDESV (reference sequence). With 10 bases clipped from V and 3 bases from J, the junction kept 7 bases outside the gene matches. The CDR3 spells CATMDRGREETQYF. The CDR3 DNA is TGTGCCACAATGGACAGGGGGCGCGAAGAGACCCAGTACTTC.

The chain recombines TRBV29-1 with TRBJ2-5; D possibly corresponds to TRBD2 (8 bases). This CDR3 region has 14 residues. V was trimmed by 4 bases and J by 7 bases, leaving 19 bases between them. Germline V gives CDR1 SQVTM, CDR2 ANQGSEA. The CDR3 loop reads CSVGPGGGSGTQYF. CDR3 nucleotides: TGCAGCGTTGGGCCGGGAGGGGGCAGTGGGACCCAGTACTTC.

This chain connects TRBV6-2 or TRBV6-3 to TRBJ2-5; D may correspond to TRBD1 or TRBD2 (5 bases each). Germline-derived CDR1 and CDR2 are MNHEY and SVGEGT. With 6 bases removed from V and 9 bases from J, the gap between germline ends came to 20 bases. The CDR3 length is 14 residues. CDR3 protein: CASSLYGISRAQYF. The CDR3 nucleotides are TGTGCCAGCAGCCTCTACGGGATTAGCAGGGCCCAGTACTTC.

The rearrangement joins TRBV3-1 to TRBJ2-1; 9 bases match TRBD1. The length of the CDR3 is 14 residues. Germline-derived CDR1 and CDR2 are LGHDT and YNNKEL (reference sequence). The V segment lost 10 bases and the J segment 6 bases; nucleotides outside the gene matches: 10. The CDR3 reads CATHLGQGSNEQFF. The CDR3 nucleotides read TGTGCCACCCACCTAGGACAGGGGTCCAATGAGCAGTTCTTC.

There are many counts of this clonotype. V and J are TRBV5-1 and TRBJ2-7; 9 bases map to TRBD1. CDR3 length: 14 amino acids. The ends lost 0 bases at V and 4 bases at J; junction bases unmatched: 2. From germline, CDR1 is SGHRS and CDR2 YFSETQ. CDR3 protein: CASSLDGQGYEQYF. CDR3 in DNA: TGCGCCAGCAGCTTGGATGGACAGGGGTACGAGCAGTACTTC.

This clonotype was detected only a few times. The chain has TRBV7-2 and TRBJ2-5; 7 bases are a match to TRBD1. Trimming removed 1 base from V and 6 bases from J; junction bases left unmatched: 2. Germline V gives CDR1 SGHTA, CDR2 FQGNSA. This CDR3 spans 13 amino acids. DNA of the CDR3: TGTGCCAGCAGCTTAGGGGACAGAAAGACCCAGTACTTC. Its translation: CASSLGDRKTQYF.

This clonotype was observed a handful of times. This chain joins TRBV28 and TRBJ1-2, with D possibly TRBD1 on 5 matching bases. V was pared by 1 base and J by 3 bases, with 27 bases between. This CDR3 is 20 amino acids long. The germline gives CDR1 MDHEN, CDR2 SYDVKM. CDR3 nucleotide sequence: TGTGCCAGCAGTTTATCCTTGGCTGGGGACGCCACCGGGACGTACTATGGCTACACCTTC. This gives the protein CASSLSLAGDATGTYYGYTF.

In its sample, this clonotype was seen a few times. This sequence joins TRBV4-2 and TRBJ1-1, with D uncertain. CDR3 size: 15 residues. The germline gives CDR1 LGHNA, CDR2 YNFKEQ. V lost 7 bases, J lost 4 bases, and 19 bases lay in between. CDR3 sequence (DNA): TGTGCCAGCACCCCCTTCGCGGGTGTGAGCACTGAAGCTTTCTTT. It codes for CASTPFAGVSTEAFF.

This chain connects TRBV6-5 to TRBJ2-3; D perhaps matches TRBD1 (6 bases). This CDR3 spans 15 amino acids. Germline CDR1 MNHEY, CDR2 SVGAGI. Trimming stripped 0 bases from V and 5 bases from J, with 12 bases between. Here the CDR3 reads CASSYSHRAKDTQYF. CDR3 in DNA: TGTGCCAGCAGTTACTCCCACAGGGCTAAAGATACGCAGTATTTT.

J is TRBJ2-3 and V is TRBV10-3; 11 bases fit TRBD2. The germline CDR1 and CDR2 sequences are ENHRY and SYGVKD. Trimming cost V 0 bases and J 7 bases; bases outside gene matches: 6. The CDR3 runs 16 residues. The CDR3 DNA reads TGTGCCATCAGTGAGTCGGTAGCGGGGGGGCCAAATACGCAGTATTTT. It specifies CAISESVAGGPNTQYF.

In this sample, this clonotype turned up a few times. The rearrangement links TRBV6-2 or TRBV6-3 to TRBJ2-2, with D possibly being TRBD2 (5 bases). Per the germline V gene, CDR1 is MNHEY and CDR2 is SVGEGT. The CDR3 sequence is 12 residues long. The V end lost 2 bases, the J end lost 8 bases, and 6 bases lay between the germline ends. The CDR3 here is CASSYREGELFF. CDR3 bases: TGTGCCAGCAGTTACAGGGAGGGGGAGCTGTTTTTT.

The V and J genes are TRBV3-1 and TRBJ1-1, with a possible D match to TRBD1 (5 bases). The CDR3 extends over 15 amino acids. The V gene lost 5 bases and the J gene lost 4 bases, with 17 bases spanning the gap. From germline, CDR1 is LGHDT and CDR2 YNNKEL (reference sequence). CDR3 bases: TGTGCCAGCAGCAAACGGACACCAGCGACCACTGAAGCTTTCTTT. Its protein is CASSKRTPATTEAFF.

This clonotype was seen a handful of times. This rearrangement joins TRBV20-1 to TRBJ2-1; maybe TRBD2 (6 bases). Germline V gene data show CDR1 as DFQATT and CDR2 as SNEGSKA (reference sequence). This CDR3 has 17 residues. Trimming pared 3 bases from V and 0 bases from J, leaving 18 bases between. The CDR3 region is CSASGGIRVRSYNEQFF. The CDR3 DNA reads as TGCAGTGCTAGTGGGGGGATCCGGGTTCGCTCCTACAATGAGCAGTTCTTC.

This clonotype was seen a handful of times. The V and J genes are TRBV7-8 and TRBJ1-6; no clear D gene. V lost 0 bases, J lost 10 bases, and 4 bases lay in between. CDR3 length: 12 residues. Germline values: CDR1 SGHVS, CDR2 FQNEAQ. The CDR3 loop reads CASSLAGSPLHF. In DNA form, the CDR3 reads TGTGCCAGCAGCTTAGCGGGATCACCCCTCCACTTT.

This clonotype was counted a few times. The rearrangement joins TRBV4-2 to TRBJ2-3, with a possible D match to TRBD2 (7 bases). With 4 bases removed from V and 2 bases from J, the gap between germline ends came to 16 bases. Germline values: CDR1 LGHNA, CDR2 YNFKEQ. CDR3 length: 16 amino acids. CDR3 DNA: TGTGCCAGCAGCCCCTCGGCGGGGGCCGTCACAGATACGCAGTATTTT. This sequence encodes CASSPSAGAVTDTQYF.

V gene TRBV9 combines with J gene TRBJ2-2; D is uncertain. The CDR3 is 14 residues long. The V end was cut by 0 bases, the J end by 1 base, with 4 bases between. CDR1 is SGDLS, CDR2 YYNGEE, per germline. In nucleotides, the CDR3 is TGTGCCAGCAGCGTAGACTGGAACACCGGGGAGCTGTTTTTT. This encodes CASSVDWNTGELFF.

Many counts were recorded for this clonotype. This sequence joins TRBV12-3 or TRBV12-4 and TRBJ1-1; the D gene is possibly TRBD1 (5 bases). This CDR3 is built from 14 residues. Trimming took off 1 base at V and 2 bases at J, with 8 bases between the two ends. The CDR3 spells CASSLGGPNTEAFF. The CDR3 DNA sequence: TGTGCCAGCAGTTTAGGGGGACCTAACACTGAAGCTTTCTTT.

V gene TRBV11-2 combines with J gene TRBJ2-3; TRBD2 matches 8 bases. Unmatched junction bases numbered 10, after V lost 5 bases and J lost 3 bases. This CDR3 comprises 16 residues. CDR1 SGHAT and CDR2 FQNNGV come from the germline V gene. The CDR3 is CASSPSGGGGTDTQYF. The CDR3, as DNA: TGTGCCAGCAGCCCGTCCGGGGGGGGTGGAACAGATACGCAGTATTTT.

The gene calls are TRBV6-1 and TRBJ1-3; perhaps TRBD1 as D (5 bases). Trimming removed 7 bases at V and 8 bases at J, with 21 bases between. The CDR3 runs 15 residues. CDR1 MNHNS and CDR2 SASEGT come from the germline V gene. The CDR3 DNA is TGTGCCAGCATGGGGGTTGGAGTTCCAGACTACACCATATATTTT. As protein: CASMGVGVPDYTIYF.

This clonotype was seen repeatedly, ten times or more. The gene calls are TRBV7-2 and TRBJ2-1, with 7 bases aligning to TRBD2. There are 15 residues in the CDR3. V lost 5 bases to trimming and J lost 2 bases; unmatched junction nucleotides: 6. In germline, CDR1 is SGHTA, CDR2 FQGNSA. In nucleotides, the CDR3 is TGTGCCAGCAGCCAGCGGGACTTGACCTACAATGAGCAGTTCTTC. Its translation is CASSQRDLTYNEQFF.

The rearrangement joins TRBV7-8 to TRBJ2-7, with D possibly matching TRBD2 (5 bases). V lost 1 base to trimming and J lost 1 base, with 17 bases between them. Germline CDR1 SGHVS, CDR2 FQNEAQ. The CDR3 length is 17 residues. The CDR3 protein is CASSLESLSGMSYEQYV. CDR3 nucleotide sequence: TGTGCCAGCAGCTTAGAGTCCCTGAGCGGAATGTCCTACGAGCAGTACGTC.

V gene TRBV9 combines with J gene TRBJ2-2, with TRBD2 as a possible D gene (6 bases). In germline, CDR1 is SGDLS, CDR2 YYNGEE. The length of the CDR3 is 15 residues. Trimming removed 0 bases from V and 5 bases from J, with 11 bases in between. In DNA form, the CDR3 reads TGTGCCAGCAGCGTAGCTGTCGGGGGAACCGGGGAGCTGTTTTTT. Amino acids: CASSVAVGGTGELFF.